Below are 24 T cell receptor beta chains sequenced from a single sample in a study of regulatory T cells in long-lasting Graves disease. The time point here: newly diagnosed GD, antithyroid drugs for less than 3 months. The TCR library used RNA extracted from PBMCs. The TCR beta library used iRepertoire HTBI primers with Arm-PCR amplification of CDR3. One entry per CDR3 protein results from TCRdb running MiXCR on the multiplex PCR reads. This sample yields 520,000 or so distinct CDR3 sequences, of which around 12% are seen a single time; roughly 9.3% belongs to the top ten. Another study also made use of these data, one on T cells in Graves' hyperthyroidism and ophthalmopathy.

This sample comprised peripheral blood mononuclear cells (PBMCs), obtained at new diagnosis, from a patient treated with antithyroid drugs. The receptors derive from a woman in her thirties with Graves disease.

This clonotype was observed many times. V gene TRBV28 combines with J gene TRBJ2-4; no clear D. V shed 2 bases and J shed 1 base, with 12 bases lying between them. The length of the CDR3 is 16 residues. Germline V gene sequence: CDR1 MDHEN, CDR2 SYDVKM. CDR3 sequence reads: CASSLPVGSAKNIQYF. For the CDR3, the DNA is TGTGCCAGCAGTTTACCCGTAGGATCGGCCAAAAACATTCAGTACTTC.

There are a few counts of this clonotype. CDR3 protein: CSVAPYRDRATDTQYF. DNA for the CDR3: TGCAGTGTCGCCCCGTACCGGGACAGGGCCACAGATACGCAGTATTTT. The chain combines TRBV20-1 with TRBJ2-3, with 9 bases that match TRBD1. In germline, CDR1 is DFQATT, CDR2 SNEGSKA (reference sequence). J lost 2 bases, V lost 7 bases, and 13 bases had no gene match. The CDR3 extends over 16 amino acids.

This chain connects TRBV6-6 to TRBJ2-7; tentative D call: TRBD2 (6 bases). Germline V lookup: CDR1 MNHNY, CDR2 SVGAGI (reference sequence). Deletions cut 0 bases from V and 1 base from J, with 16 bases between. The CDR3 runs 17 residues. DNA of the CDR3: TGTGCCAGCAGTTACTCGCCGCCTAGCGAGCTATCCTACGAGCAGTACTTC. It yields the protein CASSYSPPSELSYEQYF.

This clonotype has a count of ten or more. Its ends do not fully match the called genes, so a read error is possible. V gene TRBV6-2 or TRBV6-3 combines with J gene TRBJ2-3; no definite D call. The CDR3 length is 16 residues. Germline-derived CDR1 and CDR2 are MNHEY and SVGEGT. The CDR3 bases are TGTGCCAGCAGTGACTCCGGCAGACGCCCTTTGTATACGCAGTATTTT. Its translation: CASSDSGRRPLYTQYF.

This clonotype showed up many times. V gene TRBV5-8 combines with J gene TRBJ1-5; TRBD1 matches 11 bases. V dropped 0 bases and J dropped 0; count of bases not matched to a gene: 2. Germline lookup yields CDR1 SGHTS and CDR2 YDEGEE. The CDR3 covers 17 residues. CDR3 sequence (DNA): TGTGCCAGCAGCTTGGACGGGACAGGGGGTAGCAATCAGCCCCAGCATTTT. It specifies CASSLDGTGGSNQPQHF.

This clonotype was found many times. The chain joins TRBV5-6 to TRBJ2-5, with D possibly being TRBD1 (6 bases). The germline V gene encodes CDR1 SGHDT and CDR2 YYEEEE. CDR3 length equals 14 residues. The V end lost 3 bases, the J end lost 1 base, and 10 bases lay between the germline ends. The CDR3, as DNA: TGTGCCAGCAGCTCGCTGGGGGCCCAAGAGACCCAGTACTTC. Translating it yields CASSSLGAQETQYF.

To note about this clonotype: This may arise from a read error, as a much more abundant clone is one base away. This CDR3 is CASSQRGTSDRIDTQYF. In DNA, the CDR3 is TGCGCCAGCAGCCAGCGGGGGACTAGCGATAGAATAGATACGCAGTATTTT. The rearrangement links TRBV4-1 to TRBJ2-3, with 10 bases lining up with TRBD2. CDR3 length: 17 amino acids. After removal of 3 bases from V and 5 bases from J, the junction contained 11 bases not matched to a gene. In germline, CDR1 is MGHRA, CDR2 YSYEKL.

This clonotype has ten or more counts. The V gene is TRBV5-5, the J gene TRBJ1-1; TRBD1 might be the D (6 bases). This CDR3 is 16 amino acids long. V lost 0 bases and J 2 bases, leaving 14 bases between the germline ends. Germline CDR1 reads SGHKS; CDR2 reads YYEKEE (reference sequence). Written as DNA, the CDR3 is TGTGCCAGCAGCTTGGCCCGGGGACACCTAAACACTGAAGCTTTCTTT. Translating gives CASSLARGHLNTEAFF.

This clonotype came up many times. This chain links TRBV27 with TRBJ2-1, with 7 positions matching TRBD2. The length of the CDR3 is 16 residues. Germline V gene sequence: CDR1 MNHEY, CDR2 SMNVEV (reference sequence). J gave up 0 bases and V 5 bases, and 7 bases lay outside the gene matches. The CDR3 is CASSPLAVTSYNEQFF. The DNA of the CDR3 is TGTGCCAGCAGTCCCCTAGCGGTCACCTCCTACAATGAGCAGTTCTTC.

V usage is TRBV29-1 and J usage is TRBJ2-1, with a possible D match to TRBD1 (6 bases). The germline V and J ends were trimmed by 7 bases and 5 bases, with 12 bases remaining between them. The CDR3 loop spans 12 amino acids. Germline loops: CDR1 SQVTM, CDR2 ANQGSEA. CDR3 sequence reads: CSANRVNNEQFF. The DNA of the CDR3 is TGCAGCGCAAACAGGGTGAACAATGAGCAGTTCTTC.

This clonotype was detected a few times. This chain connects TRBV7-9 to TRBJ1-1; the match to TRBD1 covers 8 bases. Germline assignment: CDR1 SEHNR and CDR2 FQNEAQ (reference sequence). J was trimmed by 0 bases and V by 4 bases; bases with no gene match: 4. The CDR3 covers 15 residues. The CDR3 DNA reads as TGTGCCAGCAGCTGGGGGGACAGGCTGAACACTGAAGCTTTCTTT. This translates into CASSWGDRLNTEAFF.

This clonotype was counted at least ten times. The V gene is TRBV3-1, the J gene TRBJ1-2; 7 nucleotides match TRBD1. Germline CDR1 reads LGHDT; CDR2 reads YNNKEL (reference sequence). The CDR3 has 13 residues. The V gene end was trimmed by 6 bases and the J gene end by 6 bases; junction bases not matched to a gene: 7. CDR3 in amino acids: CASSSRGMDGYTF. The CDR3 DNA reads TGTGCCAGCAGTAGCAGGGGGATGGATGGCTACACCTTC.

The J gene is TRBJ1-3, the V gene TRBV6-1, with 7 bases fitting TRBD1. V was clipped by 5 bases and J by 1 base; unmatched bases: 5. This CDR3 is 15 amino acids long. Germline assignment: CDR1 MNHNS and CDR2 SASEGT. In DNA form, the CDR3 reads TGTGCCAGCAGTCCCAGGGGGAGGTCTGGAAACACCATATATTTT. Translation gives CASSPRGRSGNTIYF.

This clonotype was found a few times. The rearrangement links TRBV10-3 to TRBJ2-7; 10 nucleotides align to TRBD2. With 3 bases clipped from V and 3 bases from J, the junction kept 5 bases outside the gene matches. This CDR3 spans 15 amino acids. Germline V lookup: CDR1 ENHRY, CDR2 SYGVKD. This CDR3 is CAISDRGTSDYEQYF. CDR3 coding DNA: TGTGCCATCAGTGATCGGGGGACTAGCGACTACGAGCAGTACTTC.

This clonotype came up many times. A read error may produce the germline difference seen at one junction end. The chain links TRBV28 to TRBJ1-3; D is unresolved. Germline-derived CDR1 and CDR2 are MDHEN and SYDVKM. This CDR3 region has 14 residues. CDR3 coding DNA: TGTGCCAGCATGGCACCAAGCTCTGGAAACACTATATATTTT. This encodes CASMAPSSGNTIYF.

This clonotype has ten or more counts. The chain recombines TRBV11-2 with TRBJ2-3; the match to TRBD2 covers 11 bases. CDR3 length: 18 residues. Germline V lookup: CDR1 SGHAT, CDR2 FQNNGV. J gave up 3 bases and V 6 bases, and 14 bases lay outside the gene matches. Here the CDR3 DNA reads TGTGCCAGCAGTTACCTAGCGGGAGGCCGTCTTGGAACAGATACGCAGTATTTT. It encodes CASSYLAGGRLGTDTQYF.

This clonotype was counted ten times or more. The CDR3 loop is CASSHRDSEAFF. The DNA of the CDR3 is TGCGCCAGCAGTCACCGGGACAGTGAAGCTTTCTTT. This sequence joins TRBV4-1 and TRBJ1-1; 7 bases fit TRBD1. The ends lost 6 bases at V and 7 bases at J; junction bases unmatched: 5. From germline, CDR1 is MGHRA and CDR2 YSYEKL. The CDR3 totals 12 residues.

Many counts were recorded for this clonotype. This chain uses TRBV11-2 with TRBJ2-1; TRBD2 agrees at 11 bases. V lost 5 bases, J lost 0 bases, and 6 bases stayed unmatched. Germline loops: CDR1 SGHAT, CDR2 FQNNGV. CDR3 length: 17 amino acids. The CDR3 spells CASSPIAGGPSYNEQFF. CDR3 nucleotide sequence: TGTGCCAGCAGCCCGATAGCGGGAGGGCCCTCCTACAATGAGCAGTTCTTC.

Details on this clonotype: The junction departs from the called germline gene at one end, perhaps through a read error. V and J are TRBV7-2 and TRBJ1-2; no definite D call. CDR1 SGHTA and CDR2 FQGNSA come from the germline V gene. The CDR3 spans 18 residues. CDR3: CASSLNIIPGSGTSGYTF. CDR3 coding DNA: TGCGCCAGCAGCCTAAATATAATCCCCGGGAGTGGCACTTCTGGCTACACCTTC.

This clonotype has a count of ten or more. J is TRBJ2-5 and V is TRBV10-2, with 10 bases identical to TRBD2. The length of the CDR3 is 14 residues. CDR1 WSHSY and CDR2 SAAADI come from the germline V gene. Trimming at V came to 5 bases and at J to 5 bases, leaving 5 bases not matched to a gene. DNA of the CDR3: TGCGCCAGCAGTACTAGCGGGACACAGGAGACCCAGTACTTC. This codes for CASSTSGTQETQYF.

V usage is TRBV4-3 and J usage is TRBJ2-1; TRBD2 is a possible D gene (6 bases). Germline V gene sequence: CDR1 LGHNA, CDR2 YSLEER. Trimming took 4 bases from V and 7 from J, leaving 17 bases between them. The CDR3 covers 15 residues. The CDR3 DNA reads as TGCGCCAGCAGCCGAACCTACCTGGGGAGGAATGAGCAGTTCTTC. This encodes CASSRTYLGRNEQFF.

This clonotype appeared many times. The rearrangement uses TRBV3-1 and TRBJ1-1, with D possibly being TRBD1 (6 bases). Germline V gene data show CDR1 as LGHDT and CDR2 as YNNKEL (reference sequence). Trimming pared 0 bases from V and 4 bases from J, leaving 15 bases between. The CDR3 runs 16 residues. This CDR3 reads CASSQDLVGAGTEAFF. In nucleotides, the CDR3 is TGTGCCAGCAGCCAAGATCTGGTGGGGGCGGGCACTGAAGCTTTCTTT.

Ten or more counts support this clonotype. J is TRBJ2-7 and V is TRBV5-1, with a weak D call TRBD2 (5 bases). The germline gives CDR1 SGHRS, CDR2 YFSETQ. Trimming stripped 0 bases from V and 3 bases from J, with 13 bases between. There are 15 residues in the CDR3. CDR3 residues: CASSLAPAASYEQYF. The CDR3, as DNA: TGCGCCAGCAGCTTGGCCCCAGCGGCCAGCTACGAGCAGTACTTC. Combining the CDR3 with reference TRBV5-1 and TRBJ2-7 gives the whole variable domain KAGVTQTPRYLIKTRGQQVTLSCSPISGHRSVSWYQQTPGQGLQFLFEYFSETQRNKGNFPGRFSGRQFSNSRSEMNVSTLELGDSALYLCASSLAPAASYEQYFGPGTRLTVT.

This clonotype was detected many times. V is TRBV12-3 or TRBV12-4 and J is TRBJ1-1, with D possibly being TRBD1 (5 bases). The CDR3 runs 14 residues. Deletions cut 6 bases from V and 1 base from J, with 12 bases between. The CDR3 nucleotides are TGTGCCAGCAGCTTGGGGCAGTCGAACACTGAAGCTTTCTTT. Its translation: CASSLGQSNTEAFF.